This T cell receptor (beta chain) originates from a study of identical twins. General study points: Excess low generation probability was seen in twin-shared out-of-frame alpha sequences. Fewer insertions marked abundant cord blood beta clonotypes; young adult naive trended weakly, memory not at all.

Details on this clonotype: Its matching antigen is unknown.

The junction had 4 bases not matched to a gene; V was cut back by 6 bases and J by 6 bases. Per the germline V gene, CDR1 is SGHTA and CDR2 is FQGTGA. CDR3 length equals 13 residues. Unique molecular identifiers were present on cDNA, and template switching added a universal primer site. One entry per CDR3 protein results from TCRdb running MiXCR on the 5' RACE reads. The repertoire consists of more than 350,000 distinct CDR3 sequences, with roughly 10% occurring once and the leading ten covering 8% to 10%. V is TRBV7-3 and J is TRBJ2-2; the match to TRBD2 covers 7 bases. Sequencing input: naive T cells sorted from blood. This receptor was identified in a woman aged 45 to 65 in good health. The CDR3 reads CASSKRGAGELFF. The CDR3 coding sequence is TGTGCCAGCAGTAAGCGGGGCGCCGGGGAGCTGTTTTTT.